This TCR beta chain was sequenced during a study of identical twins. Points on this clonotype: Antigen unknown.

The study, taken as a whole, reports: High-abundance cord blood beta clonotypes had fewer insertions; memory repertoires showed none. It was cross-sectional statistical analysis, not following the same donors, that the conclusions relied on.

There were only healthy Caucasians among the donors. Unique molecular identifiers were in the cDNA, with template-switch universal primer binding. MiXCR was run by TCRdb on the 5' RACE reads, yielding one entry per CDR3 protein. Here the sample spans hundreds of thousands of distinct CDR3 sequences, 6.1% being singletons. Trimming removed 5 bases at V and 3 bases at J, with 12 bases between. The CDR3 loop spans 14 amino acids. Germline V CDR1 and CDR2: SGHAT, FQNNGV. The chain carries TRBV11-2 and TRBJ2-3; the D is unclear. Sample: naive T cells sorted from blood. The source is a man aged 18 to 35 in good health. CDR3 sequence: CASSPPRVTDTQYF. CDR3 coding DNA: TGTGCCAGCAGCCCCCCCCGGGTAACAGATACGCAGTATTTT.